Listed here are 12 T cell receptor beta chains from one sample, sequenced in a study of blood T cell repertoires in COVID-19. TCRdb's table, derived via immunoSEQ multiplex PCR, lists solely in-frame clones and lacks some. The sample records 150,000 to 200,000 clones, roughly 80% being singletons. Sequencing was carried out using peripheral blood. The receptors were sampled from a man in his sixties with acute or convalescent COVID-19.

This chain connects TRBV6-2 or TRBV6-3 to TRBJ2-7; maybe TRBD1 (6 bases). The CDR3 totals 14 residues. CDR1 is MNHEY and CDR2 is SVGEGT in the germline V gene. Trimming cost V 2 bases and J 4 bases, with 12 bases left between them. In DNA form, the CDR3 reads TGTGCCAGCAGTTACATGGGGGCTACTTACGAGCAGTACTTC. Its protein is CASSYMGATYEQYF.

This clone showed up just a few times. This rearrangement joins TRBV10-3 to TRBJ1-4; 7 bases align to TRBD1. The CDR3 spans 15 residues. Unmatched junction bases numbered 3, after V lost 4 bases and J lost 1 base. Germline values: CDR1 ENHRY, CDR2 SYGVKD. Here the CDR3 DNA reads TGTGCCATCAGTGCTACAGGGGTAACTAATGAAAAACTGTTTTTT. This gives the protein CAISATGVTNEKLFF.

The rearrangement links TRBV10-3 to TRBJ2-7, with 8 bases matching TRBD1. After removal of 3 bases from V and 3 bases from J, the junction contained 7 bases not matched to a gene. The CDR3 spans 15 residues. Germline V CDR1 and CDR2: ENHRY, SYGVKD. CDR3 protein: CAISDAGGSFYEQYF. CDR3 bases: TGTGCCATCAGTGATGCAGGGGGCAGTTTCTACGAGCAGTACTTC.

CDR3 in DNA: TGTGCCAGTAGTATAGTGGCAGGTTATAATTCACCCCTCCACTTT. This sequence encodes CASSIVAGYNSPLHF. V usage is TRBV19 and J usage is TRBJ1-6, with D hard to call. The germline gives CDR1 LNHDA, CDR2 SQIVND (reference sequence). The CDR3 extends over 15 amino acids. V lost 1 base to trimming and J lost 4 bases, with 8 bases between them.

This clone has just a few counts. This sequence joins TRBV28 and TRBJ1-2, with D hard to call. There are 13 residues in the CDR3. V lost 1 base to trimming and J lost 2 bases, with 5 bases between them. Looked up from germline, CDR1 is MDHEN and CDR2 is SYDVKM. For the CDR3, the DNA is TGTGCCAGCAGTTTATCTGCGAACTATGGCTACACCTTC. This sequence encodes CASSLSANYGYTF.

The genes are TRBV6-4 and TRBJ2-5; TRBD2 matches at 9 bases. The germline V gene encodes CDR1 MRHNA and CDR2 SNTAGT. The CDR3 has 15 residues. V trimming: 5 bases; J trimming: 5 bases; junction bases outside the gene matches: 9. The CDR3 DNA reads TGTGCCAGCAGTAAAGCGGGACTAGCTGGGGAGACCCAGTACTTC. The encoded protein is CASSKAGLAGETQYF.

This clone was observed a single time. The chain couples TRBV6-4 to TRBJ2-7; the match to TRBD1 covers 8 bases. The CDR3 loop spans 13 amino acids. Germline loops: CDR1 MRHNA, CDR2 SNTAGT. V shed 8 bases, J shed 2 bases, and the junction held 5 bases outside the gene matches. The CDR3 DNA follows: TGTGCCAGCGGCCGACAGGGGACCTACGAGCAGTACTTC. Its translation: CASGRQGTYEQYF.

This rearrangement joins TRBV6-2 or TRBV6-3 to TRBJ2-1; the match to TRBD2 covers 8 bases. Germline CDR1 MNHEY, CDR2 SVGEGT. V dropped 2 bases and J dropped 7; count of bases not matched to a gene: 4. CDR3 length equals 14 residues. The CDR3 DNA follows: TGTGCCAGCAGTTACGGGGCGGGGGGTAATGAGCAGTTCTTC. This translates into CASSYGAGGNEQFF.

This chain uses TRBV6-6 with TRBJ1-4; D call uncertain. CDR1 MNHNY and CDR2 SVGAGI come from the germline V gene (reference sequence). With 6 bases removed from V and 4 bases from J, the gap between germline ends came to 15 bases. This CDR3 contains 15 residues. The CDR3 sequence is CASSLTRNSNEKLFF. The CDR3 DNA reads TGTGCCAGCAGCCTAACCCGAAACAGTAATGAAAAACTGTTTTTT.

J is TRBJ2-1 and V is TRBV27; D might be TRBD2 (6 bases). The CDR3 covers 15 residues. CDR1 and CDR2 from the germline V gene are MNHEY and SMNVEV (reference sequence). Trimming took off 2 bases at V and 8 bases at J, with 16 bases between the two ends. Written as DNA, the CDR3 is TGTGCCAGCAGTTTAATGACTAGAGTGCCCCATGAGCAGTTCTTC. This translates into CASSLMTRVPHEQFF.

The chain recombines TRBV10-3 with TRBJ2-7; no definite D call. Germline V gene data show CDR1 as ENHRY and CDR2 as SYGVKD. With 7 bases removed from V and 3 bases from J, the gap between germline ends came to 10 bases. The CDR3 loop spans 12 amino acids. The CDR3 nucleotides read TGTGCCATCATGACTGCGAACTACGAGCAGTACTTC. As protein: CAIMTANYEQYF.

The chain uses TRBV10-3 and TRBJ1-2; tentatively, D is TRBD1 (5 bases). Between the trimmed V and J ends, which lost 5 bases and 6 bases, there was a span of 19 bases. The CDR3 loop spans 15 amino acids. Germline V CDR1 and CDR2: ENHRY, SYGVKD. The CDR3 spells CAISSSGRSRNGYTF. The CDR3, as DNA: TGTGCCATCAGTAGCTCAGGGAGGTCCAGGAATGGCTACACCTTC.